A selection of T cell receptor beta chains follows, all from one sample in a study of blood T cell repertoires in COVID-19. The table came from immunoSEQ multiplex PCR; TCRdb's copy has only in-frame clones and leaves some out. The table records under 80,000 clones, roughly 83% of them present only once. The sample was peripheral blood. The receptors come from an older woman with acute or convalescent COVID-19. Each CDR3 is given without its conserved first and last residue. Fields, in order: J gene, V gene, CDR3 protein.

>TRBJ1-4|TRBV11-2
ASSLAEGVGEKLF
>TRBJ1-2|TRBV2
ASSDRTDYGYT
>TRBJ1-1|TRBV7-2
ASRPKVGSSNTEAF
>TRBJ1-4|TRBV5-1
ASTPGGGVEKLF
>TRBJ2-3|TRBV24-1
ATSDRTSGGLPRAQY
>TRBJ1-2|TRBV5-6
ASSLRAEGGYT
>TRBJ1-6|TRBV6-5
AIRPGGLVSPLH
>TRBJ1-6|TRBV7-3
ASSLDRGVDSPLH
>TRBJ1-2|TRBV10-3
AISEKGGTGEDYGYT
>TRBJ1-2|TRBV19
ASSSDREVRSNYGYT
>TRBJ1-6|TRBV19
ASSIDRGTGKALH